The sequence of this T cell receptor (beta chain) was determined in a study of shared clonotypes between healthy human individuals (dated by TCRdb to about 2020). Study-level background: The cohort included a few men and two women between 18 and 49 years of age. Per donor, leukapheresis produced somewhere between about 0.94 and 8.9 billion PBMCs. For each donor, three plates each were used for CD4 naive and CD4 memory, two plates were used for CD8 naive, and one plate was used for CD8 memory. To increase sequencing depth and limit assay-specific biases, TCR repertoire library preparation and sequencing were carried out by different laboratories using diverse techniques. To estimate repertoire size and how much clonotype sharing occurs between individuals, the study deeply sequenced the blood TCR repertoires of five healthy adults. General findings and caveats noted by the study authors: When a few donors were compared, the shared fraction of clonotypes was approximately 5% for naive CD4, approximately 3.3% for naive CD8, 2.3% for memory CD4, and under 0.5% for memory CD8. Clonotypes shared by all four sorted-subset donors showed higher generation probabilities than non-shared clonotypes. Pairwise subsampling led to the expectation that sequencing depth would affect the degree of clonotype sharing among donors. Sampling was restricted to blood, and TCR repertoires in tissues likely differ from the TCR repertoires found in blood. Because the study included a small number of donors, the genetic and exposure-history diversity represented was limited. Naive subsets generally had larger estimated clonotype richness than memory subsets. Rarefaction of sorted-subset datasets indicated incomplete sequencing despite the large sequencing depth.

Compared with germline, V lacks 4 bases and J lacks 11 bases; bases without a gene match: 11. The CDR3 measures 14 amino acids from cysteine to phenylalanine. This entry keeps only the CDR3 DNA: 42 bases, framed from base 1. Based on the germline V gene, the CDR1 and CDR2 sequences are MDHEN and SYDVKM. Using the deep immunoSEQ assay, TCR CDR3 regions were amplified from genomic DNA by multiplex PCR. Extracted genomic DNA from each cell subset was distributed evenly across all wells of several immunoSEQ 96-well plates, and each plate was treated as a replicate. For sorted subsets, 200 ng of genomic DNA, equivalent to 25,000 to 35,000 T cell genomes, went into each replicate PCR. The purified libraries were quantified using a Qubit 3.0 fluorometer, sized with a Bioanalyzer 2100, and then quantified again using the KAPA Library Quantification kit. A separate single-read 150-cycle Illumina NextSeq 550 flow cell was used to sequence each immunoSEQ 96-well plate. The published analysis was carried out like this. Because the immunoSEQ output held only junctional sequences and lacked quality scores, the filtering could not match the filtering applied to full-length reads. To assign V/J genes and CDR3, sequences were annotated against IMGT germline references using PyIR, a Python wrapper for IgBLAST v1.9. Reads with weak V/J assignments (E-value above 1e-6), missing CDR3, stop codons, out-of-frame junctions, or ambiguous translated residues were removed. V3J clonotypes were defined as sequences sharing an identical inferred V gene, J gene, and CDR3 amino acid sequence. Percentage overlap between repertoires was computed as shared unique clonotypes divided by the size of the smaller repertoire. RTK rarefaction, the Chao1 estimator, and Recon v2.1 estimates of unobserved clonotypes were used to assess repertoire richness. For all TCRbeta clonotypes obtained by the gDNA method from a few donors, generation probabilities were computed with OLGA. This is the immuneACCESS table as TCRdb keeps it, with only in-frame sequences that have V and J called. A part of the clones is gone; compared with another copy, unresolved V genes explain less than half, and the rest is unexplained. V and J calls and clone size are copied from that table; D and trimming were computed from the DNA. The table for this sample lists about 2.4 million clones; over 85% of them were counted only once. The ten most abundant clones make up 0.11% to 0.15% of the sample.

The donors were healthy, HIV-negative adults with no recently reported acute infections or vaccinations. Only Caucasian adults living in Nashville, Tennessee, USA were represented among the donors. Magnetic negative selection was used to enrich CD4+ T cells, after which naive cells were positively selected on CD45RA and the negative fraction became the memory subset. Blood was collected by leukapheresis, and PBMCs were isolated by Ficoll-Histopaque density gradient centrifugation and then cryopreserved in liquid nitrogen vapor phase. Analytical flow cytometry was used to check the purity and quantity of every magnetically sorted T cell population. From each sorted fraction, genomic DNA was isolated and quantified by UV absorbance on a Nanodrop 2000c. In the case of this clone: Its antigen is currently not known. There are no base qualities to consult, and no much larger clone falls within one base.

This receptor was identified in a man aged 18 to 29 in good health. The material sequenced was naive CD4+ T cells sorted from blood. The cell subset or site tag for this specimen amounts to: CD45RA+ positively selected. The receptor chain draws on TRBV28 and TRBJ1-2; 9 bases in between match TRBD1. The nucleotide sequence is TGTGCCAGCAGTTATAAAACTGTGGGGACAGGGTACACCTTC. Its translation is CASSYKTVGTGYTF.